This T cell receptor beta chain was obtained from a study of T cells in Graves' hyperthyroidism and ophthalmopathy. Study findings and constraints: Among clonotypes expanded in thyroid above 0.001, most were also found in blood.

This CDR3 is 14 amino acids long. Germline CDR1 SGHTA, CDR2 FQGTGA. The V gene lost 5 bases and the J gene lost 2 bases, with 11 bases spanning the gap. From RNA transcripts, TCR beta CDR3 regions were amplified. The TCR CDR3 first-round RT-PCR relied on the HTBI primer set. TCRdb passed the multiplex PCR reads through MiXCR, listing each CDR3 protein once. Among fewer than 750,000 distinct CDR3 sequences, more than 14% were seen once, and the ten largest hold under 15%. This clonotype was seen more than once but under ten times. What it binds is unknown. The sequence came from a woman aged 45-60 years with Graves' ophthalmopathy. The J gene is TRBJ2-3, the V gene TRBV7-3; D gene unclear. Sequenced sample: blood. CDR3 nucleotides: TGTGCCAGCAGCGCCGTTGCACACACAGATACGCAGTATTTT. This gives the protein CASSAVAHTDTQYF.